This T cell receptor (beta chain) was identified during a study of OX40 agonist ivuxolimab in advanced cancers. The overall study: Patients in dose escalation had liver, melanoma, kidney or head and neck cancers. Notes on the study in general: Partly responding patients at 0.1-3.0 mg/kg showed some of the smallest clonal expansion. Fewer expanded clones were found on average in CD4+ than in CD8+ T cells. Circulating CD4+ and CD8+ T cells showed clonal expansion by week 6 at 0.1 to 3.0 mg/kg.

Here immunoSEQ multiplex PCR was the method, and the copy in TCRdb shows in-frame clones only, minus some. Among some 97,000 clones listed, about 89% were seen once. Points on this clone: Its specificity is not known.

There are 13 residues in the CDR3. V lost 5 bases, J lost 4 bases, and 12 bases lay in between. Germline CDR1 is WNHNN and CDR2 is SYGVQD (reference sequence). The TCR originated in an adult with an advanced solid tumor such as melanoma, head and neck, liver or kidney cancer. This sequence joins TRBV10-1 and TRBJ2-7, with D possibly being TRBD1 or TRBD2 (7 bases each). The sample here was CD4+ or CD8+ T cells sorted from blood, taken in a trial of the OX40 agonist ivuxolimab. This CDR3 reads CASSRQGGYEQYF. For the CDR3, the DNA is TGCGCCAGCAGTAGACAGGGAGGGTACGAGCAGTACTTC.